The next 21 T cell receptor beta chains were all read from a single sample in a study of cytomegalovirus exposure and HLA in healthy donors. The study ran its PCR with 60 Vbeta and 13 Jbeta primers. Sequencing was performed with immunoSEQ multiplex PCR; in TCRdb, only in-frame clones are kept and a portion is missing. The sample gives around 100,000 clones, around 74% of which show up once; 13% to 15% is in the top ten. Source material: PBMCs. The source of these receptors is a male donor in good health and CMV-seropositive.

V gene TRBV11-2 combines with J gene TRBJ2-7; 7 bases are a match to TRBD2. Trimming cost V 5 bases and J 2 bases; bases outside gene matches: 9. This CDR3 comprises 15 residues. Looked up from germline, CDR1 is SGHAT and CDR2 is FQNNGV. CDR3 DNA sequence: TGTGCCAGCAGCCCAGACAGCGGGGCGGCCTACGAGCAGTACTTC. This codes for CASSPDSGAAYEQYF.

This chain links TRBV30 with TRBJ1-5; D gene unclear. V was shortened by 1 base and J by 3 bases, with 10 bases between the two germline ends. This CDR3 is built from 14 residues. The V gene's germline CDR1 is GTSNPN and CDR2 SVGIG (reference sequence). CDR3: CAWSAGGINQPQHF. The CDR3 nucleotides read TGTGCCTGGAGTGCCGGAGGGATCAATCAGCCCCAGCATTTT.

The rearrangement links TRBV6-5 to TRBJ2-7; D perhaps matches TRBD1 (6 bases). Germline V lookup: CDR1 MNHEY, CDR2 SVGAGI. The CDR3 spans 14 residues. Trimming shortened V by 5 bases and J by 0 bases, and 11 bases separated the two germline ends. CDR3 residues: CASSRQAHSYEQYF. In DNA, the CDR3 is TGTGCCAGCAGTCGACAGGCCCACTCCTACGAGCAGTACTTC.

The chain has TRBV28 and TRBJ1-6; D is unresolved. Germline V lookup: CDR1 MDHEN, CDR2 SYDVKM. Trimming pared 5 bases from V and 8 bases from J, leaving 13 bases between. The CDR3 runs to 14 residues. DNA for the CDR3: TGTGCCAGCAGTCTCGACCCGGGATATTCACCCCTCCACTTT. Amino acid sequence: CASSLDPGYSPLHF.

CDR3 sequence reads: CASSQETENTEAFF. CDR3 nucleotides: TGCGCCAGCAGCCAAGAAACAGAGAACACTGAAGCTTTCTTT. The chain recombines TRBV4-3 with TRBJ1-1; no definite D call. There are 14 residues in the CDR3. The V gene's germline CDR1 is LGHNA and CDR2 YSLEER. V lost 0 bases and J 1 base, leaving 6 bases between the germline ends.

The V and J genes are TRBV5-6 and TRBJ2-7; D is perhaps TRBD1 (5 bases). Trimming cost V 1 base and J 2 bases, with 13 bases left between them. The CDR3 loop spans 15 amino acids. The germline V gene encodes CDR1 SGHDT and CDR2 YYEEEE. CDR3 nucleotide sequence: TGTGCCAGCAGCTTGTTTGGGGCGAGGACCTACGAGCAGTACTTC. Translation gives CASSLFGARTYEQYF.

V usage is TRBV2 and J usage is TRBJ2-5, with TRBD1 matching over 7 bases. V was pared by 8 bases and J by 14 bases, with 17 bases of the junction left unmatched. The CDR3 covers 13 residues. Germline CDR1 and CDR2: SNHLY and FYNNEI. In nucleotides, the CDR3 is TGTGCCAGCGCCCGGGACAGCCGATGTCCGGAATACTTC. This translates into CASARDSRCPEYF.

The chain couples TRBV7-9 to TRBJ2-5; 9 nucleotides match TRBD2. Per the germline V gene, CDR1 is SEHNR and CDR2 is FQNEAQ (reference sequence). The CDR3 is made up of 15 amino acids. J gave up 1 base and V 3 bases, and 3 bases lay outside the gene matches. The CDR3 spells CASSLSGGSQETQYF. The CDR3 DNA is TGTGCCAGCAGCTTGAGCGGGGGGTCCCAAGAGACCCAGTACTTC.

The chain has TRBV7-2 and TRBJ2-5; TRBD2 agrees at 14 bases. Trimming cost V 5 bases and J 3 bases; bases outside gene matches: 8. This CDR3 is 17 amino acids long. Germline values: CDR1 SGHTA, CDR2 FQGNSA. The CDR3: CASSPRPGLAGEETQYF. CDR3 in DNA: TGTGCCAGCAGCCCCCGCCCGGGACTAGCGGGGGAAGAGACCCAGTACTTC.

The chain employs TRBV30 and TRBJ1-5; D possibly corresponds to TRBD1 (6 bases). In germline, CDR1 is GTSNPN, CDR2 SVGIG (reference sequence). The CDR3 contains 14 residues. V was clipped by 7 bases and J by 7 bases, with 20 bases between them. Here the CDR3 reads CALQAAGTRQPQHF. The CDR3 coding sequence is TGTGCCTTGCAAGCGGCAGGGACAAGGCAGCCCCAGCATTTT. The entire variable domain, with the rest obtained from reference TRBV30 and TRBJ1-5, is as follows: SQTIHQWPATLVQPVGSPLSLECTVEGTSNPNLYWYRQAAGRGLQLLFYSVGIGQISSEVPQNLSASRPQDRQFILSSKKLLLSDSGFYLCALQAAGTRQPQHFGDGTRLSIL.

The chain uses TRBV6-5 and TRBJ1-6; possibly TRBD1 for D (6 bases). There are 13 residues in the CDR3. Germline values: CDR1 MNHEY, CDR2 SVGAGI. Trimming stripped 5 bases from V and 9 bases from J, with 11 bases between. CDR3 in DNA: TGTGCCAGCAGTGACGACAGGAGTTCACCCCTCCACTTT. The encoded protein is CASSDDRSSPLHF.

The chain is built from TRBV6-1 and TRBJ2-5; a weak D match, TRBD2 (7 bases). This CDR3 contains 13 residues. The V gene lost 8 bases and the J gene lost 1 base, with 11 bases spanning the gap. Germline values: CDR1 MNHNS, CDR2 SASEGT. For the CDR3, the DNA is TGTGCCAGCGAGGGGGGGGCCCAAGAGACCCAGTACTTC. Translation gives CASEGGAQETQYF.

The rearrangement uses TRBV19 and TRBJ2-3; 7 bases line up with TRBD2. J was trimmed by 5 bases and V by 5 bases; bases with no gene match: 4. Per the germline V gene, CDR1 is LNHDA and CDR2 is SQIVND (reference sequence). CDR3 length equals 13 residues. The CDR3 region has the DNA TGTGCCAGTAGTCCTGGGGGGGGAGATACGCAGTATTTT. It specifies CASSPGGGDTQYF. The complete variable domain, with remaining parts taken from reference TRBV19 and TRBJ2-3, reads DGGITQSPKYLFRKEGQNVTLSCEQNLNHDAMYWYRQDPGQGLRLIYYSQIVNDFQKGDIAEGYSVSREKKESFPLTVTSAQKNPTAFYLCASSPGGGDTQYFGPGTRLTVL.

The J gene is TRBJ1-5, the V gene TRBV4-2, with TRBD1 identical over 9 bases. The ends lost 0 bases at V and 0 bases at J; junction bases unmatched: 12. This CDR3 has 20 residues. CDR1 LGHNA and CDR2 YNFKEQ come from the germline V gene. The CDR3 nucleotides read TGTGCCAGCAGCCAAGACCCTACAGGGGGCGGTACACATAGCAATCAGCCCCAGCATTTT. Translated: CASSQDPTGGGTHSNQPQHF.

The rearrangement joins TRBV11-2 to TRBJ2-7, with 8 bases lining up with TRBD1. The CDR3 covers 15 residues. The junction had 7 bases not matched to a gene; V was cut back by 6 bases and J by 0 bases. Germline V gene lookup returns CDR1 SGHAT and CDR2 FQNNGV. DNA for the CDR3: TGTGCCAGCAGACAGGACAGGGAAAGCTCCTACGAGCAGTACTTC. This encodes CASRQDRESSYEQYF.

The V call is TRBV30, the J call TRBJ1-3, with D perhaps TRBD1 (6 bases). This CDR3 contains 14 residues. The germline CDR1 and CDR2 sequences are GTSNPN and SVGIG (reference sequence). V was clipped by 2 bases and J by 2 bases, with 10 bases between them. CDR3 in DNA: TGTGCCTGGAGTCGGGGACACGCTGGAAACACCATATATTTT. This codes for CAWSRGHAGNTIYF.

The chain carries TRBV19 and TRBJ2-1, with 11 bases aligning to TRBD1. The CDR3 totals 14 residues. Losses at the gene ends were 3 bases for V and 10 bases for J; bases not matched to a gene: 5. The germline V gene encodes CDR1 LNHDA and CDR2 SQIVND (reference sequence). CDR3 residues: CASSIGQGAGEQFF. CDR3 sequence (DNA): TGTGCCAGTAGTATCGGACAGGGGGCGGGCGAGCAGTTCTTC. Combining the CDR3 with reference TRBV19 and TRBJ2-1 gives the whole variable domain DGGITQSPKYLFRKEGQNVTLSCEQNLNHDAMYWYRQDPGQGLRLIYYSQIVNDFQKGDIAEGYSVSREKKESFPLTVTSAQKNPTAFYLCASSIGQGAGEQFFGPGTRLTVL.

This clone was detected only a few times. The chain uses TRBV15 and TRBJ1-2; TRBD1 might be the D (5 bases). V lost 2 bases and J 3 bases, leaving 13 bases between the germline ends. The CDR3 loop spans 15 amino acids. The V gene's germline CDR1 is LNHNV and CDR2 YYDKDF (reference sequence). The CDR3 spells CATSRSNRQYYGYTF. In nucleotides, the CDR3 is TGTGCCACCAGCAGAAGTAACAGGCAATACTATGGCTACACCTTC.

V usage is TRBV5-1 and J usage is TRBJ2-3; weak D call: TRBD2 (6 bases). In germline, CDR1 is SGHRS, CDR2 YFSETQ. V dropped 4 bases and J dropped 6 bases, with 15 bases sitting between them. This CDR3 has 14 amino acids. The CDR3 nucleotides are TGCGCCAGCAGCGCGACTAGGGGTGGCGATACGCAGTATTTT. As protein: CASSATRGGDTQYF.

The CDR3 DNA follows: TGTGCCAGCAGTTTATCTTGGACAGGCAACGAGCAGTACTTC. Translation: CASSLSWTGNEQYF. This rearrangement joins TRBV27 to TRBJ2-7; 7 positions match TRBD1. This CDR3 region has 14 residues. J gave up 5 bases and V 0 bases, and 4 bases lay outside the gene matches. Germline V gene data show CDR1 as MNHEY and CDR2 as SMNVEV (reference sequence).

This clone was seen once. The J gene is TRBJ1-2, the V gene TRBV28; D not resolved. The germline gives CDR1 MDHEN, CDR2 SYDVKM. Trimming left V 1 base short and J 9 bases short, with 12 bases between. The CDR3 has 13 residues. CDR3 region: CASSLLPTRSYTF. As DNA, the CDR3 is TGTGCCAGCAGTTTATTGCCCACTAGAAGCTACACCTTC.